The entry below describes one TCR beta chain. This clone's antigen is unknown. Qualities for individual bases were not recorded, and no much larger clone is one base off. This entry belongs to a study of CD8 T cells in seronegative destructive rheumatoid arthritis (dated by TCRdb to about 2020). For context, the study as a whole: Biological drugs were being received by seven of the eight CND-RA patients at the time of sampling. Researchers compared peripheral CD8+ TCRbeta repertoires from patients with CCP-negative destructive rheumatoid arthritis (CND-RA) against repertoires from newly diagnosed seropositive RA, seronegative RA and healthy controls. The seropositive RA, seronegative RA and healthy control comparison cohorts were obtained from an earlier published TCRbeta dataset rather than being newly sequenced. Results the study describes overall, beyond this receptor: The study acknowledged the small size of the CND-RA cohort as a limitation. More CMV-reactive and fewer influenza A-reactive CD8+ TCRbeta sequences were observed in CND-RA repertoires than in controls and other RA subtypes. Because no diagnostic samples were available, the TCR repertoire differences may partly reflect poor disease control over the years rather than being present at onset. After adjustment for age, less diverse and more clonal CD8+ TCRbeta repertoires appeared to be present in CND-RA patients than in other RA subtypes. The authors read the apparently distinct set of enriched public clonotypes carried by CND-RA patients as support for a separate disease subset. Across the 100,000 to 150,000 clonotypes tested, no public clonotype enrichment survived Benjamini-Hochberg correction.

Genomic DNA from CD8+ cells was used for TCRbeta sequencing, which was performed according to the manufacturer's instructions. The immunoSEQ assay was used for TCRbeta sequencing, which was carried out at a genomics technology centre in Finland. In the paper's pipeline: Clonotype tables generated by the immunoSEQ preprocessing pipeline were converted into VDJtools format, and non-productive clonotypes were filtered out. Samples with fewer than 10,000 reads were excluded, the remaining samples were subsampled to 10,000 reads, and most of the eight CND-RA samples were retained. Using the VDJtools CalcDiversityStats function on data subsampled to 10,000 reads, the Shannon-Wiener, Simpson and clonality indices were calculated. To infer antigen specificity, non-singleton TCRbeta clonotypes were hard-matched against VDJdb, with no mismatches permitted. CDR3 sequences differing by one amino acid (Hamming distance 1) were grouped into clusters with potentially shared antigen targets. Public clonotypes were tested for group enrichment with one-sided Fisher's exact tests after resampling groups to six samples, repeated ten times. TCRdb provides this immuneACCESS table in a form limited to in-frame rearrangements. Some clones are lacking; in checked studies, under half of them reflect an unresolved V gene, and why the rest are absent is not known. Clonal size and the V and J genes are those of that table, whereas D and trimming came from the DNA. The sample contains about 12,000 clones, roughly four fifths of them found a single time. The ten largest clonotypes hold around a quarter of the sample.

CND-RA patients were negative for the clinical CCP2 antibody test, and joint destruction progressed despite active therapy. Every CND-RA patient showed typical joint destruction in the wrists and ankles and had failed conventional anti-rheumatic therapy. Instead of being sampled at diagnosis, CND-RA patients were sampled after long disease histories, which in several cases spanned decades. Roughly 45 millilitres of EDTA-anticoagulated peripheral blood were drawn from each patient. Ficoll-Paque PLUS density gradient separation was used to isolate peripheral blood mononuclear cells. AutoMACS magnetic bead positive selection was used to isolate CD8+ cells from fresh or cryopreserved PBMCs, and purity was verified by flow cytometry. Genomic DNA was extracted using Nucleospin Tissue or Tissue XS kits and then quantified on a Qubit 2.0 fluorometer. The TCR originated in a woman aged 30-49 years with seronegative destructive rheumatoid arthritis. The source material was CD8+ T cells from blood.

CDR3 protein: CASSARDRDQETQYF. In nucleotide form, the sequence is TGTGCCAGCAGCGCCCGGGACAGAGACCAAGAGACCCAGTACTTC. The rearranged chain carries TRBV9 and TRBJ2-5; TRBD1 fits 7 bases in the junction. The germline V gene specifies SGDLS as CDR1 and YYNGEE as CDR2. Germline trimming amounts to 3 bases on V and 0 bases on J, with 5 as the count of junction bases outside the gene matches. Counted from cysteine to phenylalanine, this CDR3 has 15 amino acids. Only the CDR3 DNA is retained, 45 bases long and in frame from the first base.